A selection of T cell receptor beta chains follows, all from one sample in a study of type 1 regulatory T cells. TCRdb re-called the reads through MiXCR, storing one row per CDR3 protein. Of some 89,000 distinct CDR3 sequences listed, about a third are singletons. The material sequenced was CD4+ T cells, either the whole sample or a sorted fraction (not recorded which). These receptors originate from a human donor in good health. The CDR3 runs from the conserved cysteine through the conserved F or W. Fields, in order: J gene, D gene, V gene, clone size, CDR3 length, CDR3 DNA, CDR3 protein. The D gene is left open where the match is weak. The size of a clone is reported for some rows only, either as once, few or many, or as a class for expanded clones.

>TRBJ2-1|NA|TRBV20-1|NA|13
TGCAGTGCCCCCTACAGCTCCTACAATGAGCAGTTCTTC
CSAPYSSYNEQFF
>TRBJ2-7|TRBD2|TRBV9|NA|14
TGTGCCAGCAGCGTAGCGGGAGGGCCGTACGAGCAGTACTTC
CASSVAGGPYEQYF
>TRBJ2-1|NA|TRBV4-2|NA|15
TGTGCCAGCAGCCAAGATCAGGGGCTGGGGAATGAGCAGTTCTTC
CASSQDQGLGNEQFF
>TRBJ2-7|NA|TRBV28|few|14
TGTGCCAGCAGTTTTGGCGGGAACCGTTACGAGCAGTACTTC
CASSFGGNRYEQYF
>TRBJ2-1|NA|TRBV20-1|NA|15
TGCAGTGCAAGGGGCGATGCACGAAGATTCAATGAGCAGTTCTTC
CSARGDARRFNEQFF
>TRBJ2-7|TRBD1|TRBV28|NA|17
TGTGCCAGCAGTTTATCATCAGGGGGCCTTTACCCCTACGAGCAGTACTTC
CASSLSSGGLYPYEQYF
>TRBJ1-4|NA|TRBV27|few|16
TGTGCCAGCAGTAACCCGGGGCAGAAAGGGGGTGAAAAACTGTTTTTT
CASSNPGQKGGEKLFF
>TRBJ2-3|TRBD2|TRBV7-2|few|15
TGTGCCAGCAGCTTAGTCCTAGCGGCCAGGGATACGCAGTATTTT
CASSLVLAARDTQYF
>TRBJ2-7|NA|TRBV6-5|few|15
TGTGCCAGCAGCTCTGTTGGGAGCGGTCTTAATGAGCAGTACTTC
CASSSVGSGLNEQYF
>TRBJ2-1|NA|TRBV24-1|NA|17
TGTGCCACCAGTGATCCTATAGCGGAGAGCTCCTACAATGAGCAGTTCTTC
CATSDPIAESSYNEQFF
>TRBJ2-7|TRBD1|TRBV7-9|NA|14
TGTGCCAGCAGCCCCAGACAGGGGCCCTACGAGCAGTACTTC
CASSPRQGPYEQYF
>TRBJ2-7|TRBD2|TRBV4-1|NA|15
TGCGCCAGCAGCGTAAGGGAGGGCACTCTCTACGAGCAGTACTTC
CASSVREGTLYEQYF
>TRBJ2-5|TRBD2|TRBV7-8|NA|18
TGTGCCAGCAGCTTAATCCGGTTAACCGGGACTAGCGGGGTAATCCAGTACTTC
CASSLIRLTGTSGVIQYF
>TRBJ2-3|NA|TRBV5-1|NA|14
TGCGCCAGCAGCTTATCGGGACGCACAGATACGCAGTATTTT
CASSLSGRTDTQYF
>TRBJ1-2|NA|TRBV9|NA|12
TGTGCCAACTCCCCCGAGACAGGCGGCTACACCTTC
CANSPETGGYTF
>TRBJ2-5|TRBD2|TRBV6-5|NA|16
TGTGCCAGCAGTTACGGGGTAGCGGGAGGTGGAGAGACCCAGTACTTC
CASSYGVAGGGETQYF
>TRBJ2-1|NA|TRBV9|NA|14
TGTGCCAGCAGCCCCCGGGCCGGGTTCGATGAGCAGTTCTTC
CASSPRAGFDEQFF
>TRBJ2-5|TRBD2|TRBV20-1|few|13
TGCAGTGCAGGGATAGCGGGAGAAGAGACCCAGTACTTC
CSAGIAGEETQYF
>TRBJ2-7|NA|TRBV29-1|few|14
TGCAGCGTTCTACCGGGGGACCTCTCGGGCGAGCAGTACTTC
CSVLPGDLSGEQYF
>TRBJ2-7|TRBD2|TRBV29-1|NA|14
TGCAGCGTTGAAGAAGGTCAGGGAGGGGACGAGCAGTACTTC
CSVEEGQGGDEQYF
>TRBJ1-3|NA|TRBV7-9|few|14
TGTGCCAGCAGCCCCTGGGACGTGGGAAACACCATATATTTT
CASSPWDVGNTIYF
>TRBJ2-3|TRBD1|TRBV20-1|few|14
TGCAGTGCGCCGGGACAGAGCTACTTAGGCGCGCAGTATTTT
CSAPGQSYLGAQYF
>TRBJ2-5|NA|TRBV24-1|many|14
TGTGCCACTCAATTGGGGCCAGGCCAAGAGACCCAGTACTTC
CATQLGPGQETQYF
>TRBJ1-2|NA|TRBV4-2|NA|15
TGTGCCAGCAGCCAAGATGGGACGAGAAACTATGGCTACACCTTC
CASSQDGTRNYGYTF
>TRBJ2-2|NA|TRBV7-2|few|13
TGTGCCAGCAGCCAACTAGCCACCGGGGAGCTGTTTTTT
CASSQLATGELFF
>TRBJ1-5|NA|TRBV28|few|12
TGTGCCAGCATGGGGCCCAATCAGCCCCAGCATTTT
CASMGPNQPQHF
>TRBJ1-2|NA|TRBV3-1|NA|14
TGTGCCAGCAGTCGAGAAAGCGCGAATTATGGCTACACCTTC
CASSRESANYGYTF
>TRBJ2-5|NA|TRBV6-5|NA|14
TGTGCCAGCAAGCTCATCAGGGGAAGGGAGACCCAGTACTTC
CASKLIRGRETQYF
>TRBJ2-1|TRBD1|TRBV7-8|few|15
TGTGCCAGCAGCCTCAACCGGGACAGATGGCGTGAGCAGTTCTTC
CASSLNRDRWREQFF
>TRBJ2-7|NA|TRBV3-1|NA|13
TGTGCCAGCAGCCAGGTTCCGAGCCACGAGCAGTACTTC
CASSQVPSHEQYF
>TRBJ1-6|NA|TRBV20-1|NA|13
TGCAGTGCTCTCAGGACGCAAGGTTCACCCCTCCACTTT
CSALRTQGSPLHF
>TRBJ2-7|TRBD2|TRBV19|NA|15
TGTGCCAGTAGTGTTACTAGCGGGTCAATGTACGAGCAGTACTTC
CASSVTSGSMYEQYF
>TRBJ1-5|NA|TRBV7-2|few|15
TGTGCCAGCAGCGCCCTCCAGGGGAGCAATCAGCCCCAGCATTTT
CASSALQGSNQPQHF
>TRBJ2-7|TRBD2|TRBV5-1|NA|15
TGCGCCAGCAGCTTCGGGACTAGCGGGAGTGAGGAGCAGTACTTC
CASSFGTSGSEEQYF
>TRBJ2-3|TRBD2|TRBV5-1|once|16
TGCGCCAGCAGCCCCGTAGCGGGAGTTCCCGGGGATACGCAGTATTTT
CASSPVAGVPGDTQYF
>TRBJ1-1|NA|TRBV28|NA|15
TGTGCCAGCAGTTTAACTGGGACGGAGAACACTGAAGCTTTCTTT
CASSLTGTENTEAFF
>TRBJ2-1|TRBD1|TRBV5-4|once|14
TGTGCCAGCAACCGACAGGGGGATTACAATGAGCAGTTCTTC
CASNRQGDYNEQFF
>TRBJ2-7|NA|TRBV7-2|NA|12
TGTGCCAGCAGCTTAAATGCTTACGAGCAGTACTTC
CASSLNAYEQYF
>TRBJ1-2|TRBD1|TRBV7-9|few|15
TGTGCCAGCAGCCACCGGGACAGCAGAAACTATGGCTACACCTTC
CASSHRDSRNYGYTF
>TRBJ1-5|NA|TRBV7-2|NA|14
TGTGCCAGCAGCTTAAACCCAGGGTCTCGGCCCCAGCATTTT
CASSLNPGSRPQHF
>TRBJ1-5|NA|TRBV29-1|few|13
TGCAGCGTTGGGCAGGGTGGAGGCCAGCCCCAGCATTTT
CSVGQGGGQPQHF
>TRBJ1-2|NA|TRBV7-8|few|15
TGTGCCAGCAGCCCGAAGGCTCAGGGCCGAGAGGGCTACACCTTC
CASSPKAQGREGYTF